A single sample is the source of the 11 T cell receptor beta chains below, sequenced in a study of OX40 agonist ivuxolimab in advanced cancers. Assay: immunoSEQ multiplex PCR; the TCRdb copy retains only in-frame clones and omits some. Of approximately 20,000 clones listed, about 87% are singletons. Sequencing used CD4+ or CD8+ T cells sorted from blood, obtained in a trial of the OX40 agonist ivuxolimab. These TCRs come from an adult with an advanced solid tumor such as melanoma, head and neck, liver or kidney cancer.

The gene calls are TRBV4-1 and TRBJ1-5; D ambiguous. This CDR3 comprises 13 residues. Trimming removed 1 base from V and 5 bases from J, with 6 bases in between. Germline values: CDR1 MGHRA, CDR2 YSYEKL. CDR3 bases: TGCGCCAGCAGCCAAGGTACAGATCAGCCCCAGCATTTT. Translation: CASSQGTDQPQHF.

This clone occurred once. CDR3 DNA: TGCGCCAGCAGCCAAGGACAGACTTACGAGCAGTACTTC. This encodes CASSQGQTYEQYF. The chain combines TRBV4-3 with TRBJ2-7, with D maybe TRBD1 (5 bases). This CDR3 has 13 residues. Germline V gene sequence: CDR1 LGHNA, CDR2 YSLEER. V lost 1 base and J 4 bases, leaving 8 bases between the germline ends.

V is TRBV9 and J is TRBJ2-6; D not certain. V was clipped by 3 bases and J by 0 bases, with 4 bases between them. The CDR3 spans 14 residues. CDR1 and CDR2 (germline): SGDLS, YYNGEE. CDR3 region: CASSGGSGANVLTF. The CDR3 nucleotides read TGTGCCAGCAGCGGGGGCTCTGGGGCCAACGTCCTGACTTTC.

The CDR3 sequence: CASSFTFTPGSAQPQHF. The CDR3 DNA reads TGTGCCAGCAGTTTTACTTTTACGCCAGGGTCGGCTCAGCCCCAGCATTTT. The V and J genes are TRBV27 and TRBJ1-5, with a tentative D call TRBD1 (5 bases). This CDR3 contains 17 residues. Germline CDR1 and CDR2: MNHEY and SMNVEV (reference sequence). The germline V and J ends were trimmed by 3 bases and 6 bases, with 21 bases remaining between them.

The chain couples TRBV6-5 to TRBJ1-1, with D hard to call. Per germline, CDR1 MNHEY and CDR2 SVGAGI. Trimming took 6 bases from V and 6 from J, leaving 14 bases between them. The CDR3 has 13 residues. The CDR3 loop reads CASSPPGSPEAFF. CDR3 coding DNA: TGTGCCAGCAGCCCGCCAGGCTCCCCTGAAGCTTTCTTT.

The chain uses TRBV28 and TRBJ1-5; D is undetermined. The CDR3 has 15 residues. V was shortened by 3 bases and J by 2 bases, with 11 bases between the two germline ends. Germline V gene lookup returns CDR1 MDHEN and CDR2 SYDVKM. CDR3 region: CASSLEGVGNQPQHF. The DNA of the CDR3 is TGTGCCAGCAGTTTGGAGGGCGTGGGCAATCAGCCCCAGCATTTT.

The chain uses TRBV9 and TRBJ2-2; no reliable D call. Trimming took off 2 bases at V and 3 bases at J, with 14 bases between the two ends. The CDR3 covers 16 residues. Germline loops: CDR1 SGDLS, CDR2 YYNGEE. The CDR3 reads CASSVHRASHTGELFF. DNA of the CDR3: TGTGCCAGCAGCGTTCACAGAGCCTCCCACACCGGGGAGCTGTTTTTT.

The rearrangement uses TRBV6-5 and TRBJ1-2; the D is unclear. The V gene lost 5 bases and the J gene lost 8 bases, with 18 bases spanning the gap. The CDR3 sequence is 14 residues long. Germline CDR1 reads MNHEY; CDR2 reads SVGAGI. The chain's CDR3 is CASSTETANGGYTF. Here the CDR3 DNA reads TGTGCCAGCAGTACTGAAACCGCAAATGGGGGCTACACCTTC.

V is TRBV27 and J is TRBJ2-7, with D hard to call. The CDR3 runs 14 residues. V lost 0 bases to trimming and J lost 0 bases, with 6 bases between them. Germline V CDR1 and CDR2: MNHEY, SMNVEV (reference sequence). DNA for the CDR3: TGTGCCAGCAGTTTATCGGTCTTCTCCTACGAGCAGTACTTC. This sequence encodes CASSLSVFSYEQYF.

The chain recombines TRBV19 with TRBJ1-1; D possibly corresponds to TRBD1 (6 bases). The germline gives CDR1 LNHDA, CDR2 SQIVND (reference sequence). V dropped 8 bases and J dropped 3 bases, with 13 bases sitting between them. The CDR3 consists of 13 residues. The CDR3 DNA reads TGTGCCAGTCAGGGGTTTAGGGACACTGAAGCTTTCTTT. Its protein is CASQGFRDTEAFF.

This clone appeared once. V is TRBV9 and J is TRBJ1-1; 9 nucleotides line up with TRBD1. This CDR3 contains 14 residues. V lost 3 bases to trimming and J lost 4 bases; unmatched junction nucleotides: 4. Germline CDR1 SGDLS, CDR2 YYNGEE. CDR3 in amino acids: CASSAQTGGTEAFF. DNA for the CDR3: TGTGCCAGCAGCGCCCAGACAGGGGGCACTGAAGCTTTCTTT. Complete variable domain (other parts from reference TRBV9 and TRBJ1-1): DSGVTQTPKHLITATGQRVTLRCSPRSGDLSVYWYQQSLDQGLQFLIQYYNGEERAKGNILERFSAQQFPDLHSELNLSSLELGDSALYFCASSAQTGGTEAFFGQGTRLTVV.